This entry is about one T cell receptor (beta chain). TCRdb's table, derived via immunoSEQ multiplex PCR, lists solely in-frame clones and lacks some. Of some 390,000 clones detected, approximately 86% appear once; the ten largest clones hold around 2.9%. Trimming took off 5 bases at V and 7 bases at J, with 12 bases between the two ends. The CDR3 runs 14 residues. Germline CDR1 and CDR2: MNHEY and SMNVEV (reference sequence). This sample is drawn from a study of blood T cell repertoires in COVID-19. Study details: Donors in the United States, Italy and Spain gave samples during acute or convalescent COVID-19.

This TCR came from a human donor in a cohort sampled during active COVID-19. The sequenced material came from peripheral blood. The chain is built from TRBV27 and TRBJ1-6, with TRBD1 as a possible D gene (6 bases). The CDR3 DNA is TGTGCCAGCAGTACCGGGACACGGAATTCACCCCTCCACTTT. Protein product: CASSTGTRNSPLHF.